The TCR beta chain under discussion was sequenced for a study of blood T cell repertoires in COVID-19. Study-wide context: Samples representing acute and convalescent COVID-19 were sourced from the United States, Italy and Spain. PBMCs, B-cell-depleted T cells, or T cells were the source of the cDNA or gDNA that made up the material.

The V and J ends lost 0 bases and 1 base respectively, with 6 bases between them. CDR3 length: 14 residues. Germline V gene data show CDR1 as ENHRY and CDR2 as SYGVKD. How the authors handled the data: For nucleated cells, counts were estimated from reference gene primer amplification. Here immunoSEQ multiplex PCR was the method, and the copy in TCRdb shows in-frame clones only, minus some. Clone size and the V and J calls come from that table; the DNA yielded D and trimming. This table has roughly 100,000 clones, 86% appearing once. The material sequenced was peripheral blood. The rearrangement joins TRBV10-3 to TRBJ1-1; D is uncertain. The TCR sequence derives from a woman older than 75 with acute or convalescent COVID-19. The CDR3 reads CAISESVRNTEAFF. The CDR3 DNA reads as TGTGCCATCAGTGAGTCGGTCAGGAACACTGAAGCTTTCTTT.